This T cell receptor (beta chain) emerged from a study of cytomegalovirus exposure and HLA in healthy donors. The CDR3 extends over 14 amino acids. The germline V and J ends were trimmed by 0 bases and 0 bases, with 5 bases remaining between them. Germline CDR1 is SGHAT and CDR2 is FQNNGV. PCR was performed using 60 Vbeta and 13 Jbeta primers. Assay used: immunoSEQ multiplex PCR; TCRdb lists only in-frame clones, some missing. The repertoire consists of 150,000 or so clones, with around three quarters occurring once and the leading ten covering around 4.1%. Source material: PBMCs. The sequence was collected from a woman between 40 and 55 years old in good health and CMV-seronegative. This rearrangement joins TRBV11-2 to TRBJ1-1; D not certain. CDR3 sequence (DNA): TGTGCCAGCAGCTTAGATACGGTGAACACTGAAGCTTTCTTT. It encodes CASSLDTVNTEAFF.